This TCR beta chain was captured in a study of graft-versus-host responses after intestinal transplantation. General study results and limits: Recipient marrow harbored GvH clones, some of which surfaced first in ileum or blood.

This clone appeared once. Its antigen is undetermined. In germline, CDR1 is DFQATT, CDR2 SNEGSKA (reference sequence). This CDR3 contains 11 residues. The V end was cut by 2 bases, the J end by 3 bases, with 5 bases between. Method: immunoSEQ multiplex PCR; TCRdb's copy keeps in-frame clones and lacks some. The sample yields around 90,000 clones, roughly 90% seen once. Sequences were derived from unstimulated CD8+ T cells sorted from spleen or lymph node cells, sampled before transplant. The sequence came from a human donor who was the organ donor for an intestinal transplant. The rearrangement uses TRBV20-1 and TRBJ2-7; D gene unclear. CDR3 in amino acids: CSARHIYEQYF. CDR3 DNA: TGCAGTGCTAGACACATCTACGAGCAGTACTTC.